This is a list of T cell receptor beta chains from one sample in a study of identifying expanded T cells in peripheral blood. Profiled with immunoSEQ multiplex PCR; TCRdb holds only in-frame clones, not every one. The repertoire holds 90,000 or so clones, with approximately 90% as singletons. Sequenced input: blood. The source of these receptors is a person aged 18 to 70 in good health. Each CDR3 is given with its conserved first and last residue. Fields, in order: D gene, clone size, V gene, J gene, CDR3 protein, CDR3 DNA. The D gene is left open where the match is weak. Clone size is not always given. Where it is, it says once, few, many or a class for expanded clones.

NA,few,TRBV27,TRBJ1-2,CASSLKGEANYGYTF,TGTGCCAGCAGTTTGAAGGGGGAAGCTAACTATGGCTACACCTTC
TRBD1,NA,TRBV7-9,TRBJ2-7,CASKPGQGGEQYF,TGTGCCAGCAAGCCGGGACAGGGGGGCGAGCAGTACTTC
NA,NA,TRBV6-1,TRBJ2-7,CASSEVITYEQYF,TGTGCCAGCAGTGAAGTTATCACCTACGAGCAGTACTTC
TRBD1,NA,TRBV5-1,TRBJ2-3,CASSFGQGADTQYF,TGCGCCAGCAGCTTTGGACAGGGGGCAGATACGCAGTATTTT
NA,NA,TRBV20-1,TRBJ2-1,CSASEGRFF,TGCAGTGCTAGCGAGGGCCGGTTCTTC
NA,NA,TRBV7-2,TRBJ2-3,CASSQRGRGFSTDTQYF,TGTGCCAGCAGCCAGAGAGGACGGGGGTTTAGCACAGATACGCAGTATTTT
NA,NA,TRBV21-1,TRBJ1-5,CASSNFGQGPQQPQHF,TGTGCCAGCAGCAATTTCGGACAGGGGCCGCAGCAGCCCCAGCATTTT
TRBD2,NA,TRBV5-4,TRBJ2-3,CASSPPTSGGTDTQYF,TGTGCCAGCAGCCCCCCTACTAGCGGGGGGACAGATACGCAGTATTTT
NA,NA,TRBV5-1,TRBJ1-4,CASAREATNEKLFF,TGCGCCAGCGCCAGGGAGGCAACTAATGAAAAACTGTTTTTT
NA,NA,TRBV19,TRBJ2-7,CASSIGNSYEQYF,TGTGCCAGTAGTATAGGGAACTCCTACGAGCAGTACTTC
NA,NA,TRBV6-5,TRBJ1-1,CASSYTAGGLNTEAFF,TGTGCCAGCAGTTATACAGCGGGGGGTCTGAACACTGAAGCTTTCTTT
TRBD1,once,TRBV5-5,TRBJ2-7,CASSEAGQEYSYEQYF,TGTGCCAGCAGCGAGGCGGGACAGGAATACTCCTACGAGCAGTACTTC
NA,NA,TRBV27,TRBJ1-6,CASSLEHPNSPLHF,TGTGCCAGCAGTTTAGAACACCCTAATTCACCCCTCCACTTT
NA,NA,TRBV4-3,TRBJ2-7,CASSQDFIGPYEQYF,TGCGCCAGCAGCCAAGACTTTATTGGTCCCTACGAGCAGTACTTC
NA,NA,TRBV27,TRBJ1-4,CASSLSPFGEKLFF,TGTGCCAGCAGTTTGAGTCCGTTCGGAGAAAAACTGTTTTTT
NA,NA,TRBV11-2,TRBJ1-1,CASSSHLNTEAFF,TGTGCCAGCAGCTCACATCTGAACACTGAAGCTTTCTTT
TRBD1,NA,TRBV18,TRBJ2-5,CASSPGQGETQYF,TGTGCCAGCTCACCTGGACAGGGGGAGACCCAGTACTTC
NA,few,TRBV6-5,TRBJ2-2,CASRPGHTGELFF,TGTGCCAGCAGGCCAGGGCACACCGGGGAGCTGTTTTTT
NA,NA,TRBV5-1,TRBJ1-3,CASSLVSSGNTIYF,TGCGCCAGCAGCTTGGTGAGCTCTGGAAACACCATATATTTT
TRBD2,NA,TRBV2,TRBJ2-3,CASGVSGGRDTQYF,TGTGCCAGCGGAGTTAGCGGGGGAAGGGATACGCAGTATTTT
NA,NA,TRBV6-6,TRBJ2-7,CASSSISDSSYEQYF,TGTGCCAGCAGTTCCATCAGCGACAGCTCCTACGAGCAGTACTTC
NA,NA,TRBV7-2,TRBJ1-2,CASSLVGQGYGYTF,TGTGCCAGCAGCTTAGTAGGGCAGGGGTATGGCTACACCTTC
NA,NA,TRBV2,TRBJ1-1,CASRSRGTEAFF,TGTGCCAGCAGAAGCAGGGGCACTGAAGCTTTCTTT
NA,NA,TRBV4-3,TRBJ2-4,CASSPERRGDLPDIQYF,TGCGCCAGCAGCCCCGAAAGGAGAGGGGACTTGCCGGACATTCAGTACTTC
NA,NA,TRBV9,TRBJ1-2,CASSVVDGNYGYTF,TGTGCCAGCAGCGTAGTCGACGGGAACTATGGCTACACCTTC
NA,NA,TRBV5-1,TRBJ2-5,CASSLNGGFVQETQYF,TGCGCCAGCAGCTTGAACGGGGGATTCGTCCAAGAGACCCAGTACTTC
NA,few,TRBV19,TRBJ1-6,CASSMGPSGGNSPLHF,TGTGCCAGTAGTATGGGCCCCAGCGGAGGGAATTCACCCCTCCACTTT
TRBD2,NA,TRBV19,TRBJ2-1,CASSIDGPGTSGGHGNEQFF,TGTGCCAGTAGTATAGATGGTCCCGGGACTAGCGGGGGCCATGGTAATGAGCAGTTCTTC
TRBD1,NA,TRBV2,TRBJ1-6,CASSWDRVDNSPLHF,TGTGCCAGCAGCTGGGACAGGGTTGATAATTCACCCCTCCACTTT
NA,NA,TRBV28,TRBJ2-7,CASSPGDLLIKQYF,TGTGCCAGCAGTCCAGGGGACCTCCTAATAAAGCAGTACTTC
NA,once,TRBV6-1,TRBJ1-5,CASSERVGAGVFRLSQPQHF,TGTGCCAGCAGTGAAAGGGTAGGGGCAGGGGTTTTTCGACTGAGTCAGCCCCAGCATTTT
NA,few,TRBV7-2,TRBJ1-2,CASSFQLGGASSGYTF,TGTGCCAGCAGCTTTCAGTTGGGGGGCGCGTCGTCTGGCTACACCTTC
NA,NA,TRBV6-1,TRBJ1-5,CASRDESRGQPQHF,TGTGCCAGCAGGGATGAAAGTAGGGGTCAGCCCCAGCATTTT
TRBD2,NA,TRBV18,TRBJ2-3,CASSLFETSGGLDTQYF,TGTGCCAGCTCACTATTCGAGACTAGCGGGGGACTAGATACGCAGTATTTT
NA,NA,TRBV30,TRBJ2-2,CAWSVGNTGELFF,TGTGCCTGGAGTGTGGGAAACACCGGGGAGCTGTTTTTT
NA,NA,TRBV6-6,TRBJ1-3,CASSPTGNGNTIYF,TGTGCCAGCAGCCCAACAGGGAACGGAAACACCATATATTTT
NA,NA,TRBV13,TRBJ2-7,CASSRDYEQYF,TGTGCCAGCAGCCGGGACTACGAGCAGTACTTC
TRBD1,NA,TRBV5-1,TRBJ2-6,CASSVSQGAAGANVLTF,TGCGCCAGCAGCGTATCGCAGGGGGCCGCTGGGGCCAACGTCCTGACTTTC
TRBD1,NA,TRBV6-1,TRBJ2-7,CASSEVLTGAYEQYF,TGTGCCAGCAGTGAAGTCCTGACAGGGGCCTACGAGCAGTACTTC
NA,NA,TRBV10-3,TRBJ1-2,CAISEETGHPLTSYGYTF,TGTGCCATCAGTGAGGAGACGGGACACCCATTAACGTCGTATGGCTACACCTTC
NA,NA,TRBV13,TRBJ2-7,CASSLLEGEQYF,TGTGCCAGCAGCTTACTGGAGGGTGAGCAGTACTTC
TRBD1,NA,TRBV19,TRBJ2-2,CASSIGTGTPGELFF,TGTGCCAGTAGTATAGGGACAGGGACCCCCGGGGAGCTGTTTTTT
NA,once,TRBV5-6,TRBJ1-1,CASSFLIWVGDTEAFF,TGTGCCAGCAGCTTCTTAATCTGGGTGGGGGACACTGAAGCTTTCTTT
NA,NA,TRBV10-3,TRBJ2-5,CAISEAGQETQYF,TGTGCCATCAGTGAAGCCGGCCAAGAGACCCAGTACTTC
TRBD1,NA,TRBV5-1,TRBJ1-3,CASSLAGAGGISGNTIYF,TGCGCCAGCAGCTTGGCCGGGGCAGGGGGGATCTCTGGAAACACCATATATTTT
NA,NA,TRBV4-3,TRBJ2-7,CASSQDDRGSYEQYF,TGCGCCAGCAGCCAAGATGATCGGGGCTCCTACGAGCAGTACTTC
TRBD1,NA,TRBV4-2,TRBJ1-1,CASSQTPGTGGANTEAFF,TGTGCCAGCAGCCAGACCCCCGGGACAGGGGGCGCGAACACTGAAGCTTTCTTT
NA,NA,TRBV19,TRBJ2-7,CASGDSYEQYF,TGTGCCAGCGGGGACTCCTACGAGCAGTACTTC
NA,NA,TRBV15,TRBJ1-5,CATSLGNQPQHF,TGTGCCACCAGTCTGGGCAATCAGCCCCAGCATTTT
NA,NA,TRBV11-2,TRBJ2-7,CASSVYRPAYEQYF,TGTGCCAGCAGCGTATACCGTCCGGCCTACGAGCAGTACTTC